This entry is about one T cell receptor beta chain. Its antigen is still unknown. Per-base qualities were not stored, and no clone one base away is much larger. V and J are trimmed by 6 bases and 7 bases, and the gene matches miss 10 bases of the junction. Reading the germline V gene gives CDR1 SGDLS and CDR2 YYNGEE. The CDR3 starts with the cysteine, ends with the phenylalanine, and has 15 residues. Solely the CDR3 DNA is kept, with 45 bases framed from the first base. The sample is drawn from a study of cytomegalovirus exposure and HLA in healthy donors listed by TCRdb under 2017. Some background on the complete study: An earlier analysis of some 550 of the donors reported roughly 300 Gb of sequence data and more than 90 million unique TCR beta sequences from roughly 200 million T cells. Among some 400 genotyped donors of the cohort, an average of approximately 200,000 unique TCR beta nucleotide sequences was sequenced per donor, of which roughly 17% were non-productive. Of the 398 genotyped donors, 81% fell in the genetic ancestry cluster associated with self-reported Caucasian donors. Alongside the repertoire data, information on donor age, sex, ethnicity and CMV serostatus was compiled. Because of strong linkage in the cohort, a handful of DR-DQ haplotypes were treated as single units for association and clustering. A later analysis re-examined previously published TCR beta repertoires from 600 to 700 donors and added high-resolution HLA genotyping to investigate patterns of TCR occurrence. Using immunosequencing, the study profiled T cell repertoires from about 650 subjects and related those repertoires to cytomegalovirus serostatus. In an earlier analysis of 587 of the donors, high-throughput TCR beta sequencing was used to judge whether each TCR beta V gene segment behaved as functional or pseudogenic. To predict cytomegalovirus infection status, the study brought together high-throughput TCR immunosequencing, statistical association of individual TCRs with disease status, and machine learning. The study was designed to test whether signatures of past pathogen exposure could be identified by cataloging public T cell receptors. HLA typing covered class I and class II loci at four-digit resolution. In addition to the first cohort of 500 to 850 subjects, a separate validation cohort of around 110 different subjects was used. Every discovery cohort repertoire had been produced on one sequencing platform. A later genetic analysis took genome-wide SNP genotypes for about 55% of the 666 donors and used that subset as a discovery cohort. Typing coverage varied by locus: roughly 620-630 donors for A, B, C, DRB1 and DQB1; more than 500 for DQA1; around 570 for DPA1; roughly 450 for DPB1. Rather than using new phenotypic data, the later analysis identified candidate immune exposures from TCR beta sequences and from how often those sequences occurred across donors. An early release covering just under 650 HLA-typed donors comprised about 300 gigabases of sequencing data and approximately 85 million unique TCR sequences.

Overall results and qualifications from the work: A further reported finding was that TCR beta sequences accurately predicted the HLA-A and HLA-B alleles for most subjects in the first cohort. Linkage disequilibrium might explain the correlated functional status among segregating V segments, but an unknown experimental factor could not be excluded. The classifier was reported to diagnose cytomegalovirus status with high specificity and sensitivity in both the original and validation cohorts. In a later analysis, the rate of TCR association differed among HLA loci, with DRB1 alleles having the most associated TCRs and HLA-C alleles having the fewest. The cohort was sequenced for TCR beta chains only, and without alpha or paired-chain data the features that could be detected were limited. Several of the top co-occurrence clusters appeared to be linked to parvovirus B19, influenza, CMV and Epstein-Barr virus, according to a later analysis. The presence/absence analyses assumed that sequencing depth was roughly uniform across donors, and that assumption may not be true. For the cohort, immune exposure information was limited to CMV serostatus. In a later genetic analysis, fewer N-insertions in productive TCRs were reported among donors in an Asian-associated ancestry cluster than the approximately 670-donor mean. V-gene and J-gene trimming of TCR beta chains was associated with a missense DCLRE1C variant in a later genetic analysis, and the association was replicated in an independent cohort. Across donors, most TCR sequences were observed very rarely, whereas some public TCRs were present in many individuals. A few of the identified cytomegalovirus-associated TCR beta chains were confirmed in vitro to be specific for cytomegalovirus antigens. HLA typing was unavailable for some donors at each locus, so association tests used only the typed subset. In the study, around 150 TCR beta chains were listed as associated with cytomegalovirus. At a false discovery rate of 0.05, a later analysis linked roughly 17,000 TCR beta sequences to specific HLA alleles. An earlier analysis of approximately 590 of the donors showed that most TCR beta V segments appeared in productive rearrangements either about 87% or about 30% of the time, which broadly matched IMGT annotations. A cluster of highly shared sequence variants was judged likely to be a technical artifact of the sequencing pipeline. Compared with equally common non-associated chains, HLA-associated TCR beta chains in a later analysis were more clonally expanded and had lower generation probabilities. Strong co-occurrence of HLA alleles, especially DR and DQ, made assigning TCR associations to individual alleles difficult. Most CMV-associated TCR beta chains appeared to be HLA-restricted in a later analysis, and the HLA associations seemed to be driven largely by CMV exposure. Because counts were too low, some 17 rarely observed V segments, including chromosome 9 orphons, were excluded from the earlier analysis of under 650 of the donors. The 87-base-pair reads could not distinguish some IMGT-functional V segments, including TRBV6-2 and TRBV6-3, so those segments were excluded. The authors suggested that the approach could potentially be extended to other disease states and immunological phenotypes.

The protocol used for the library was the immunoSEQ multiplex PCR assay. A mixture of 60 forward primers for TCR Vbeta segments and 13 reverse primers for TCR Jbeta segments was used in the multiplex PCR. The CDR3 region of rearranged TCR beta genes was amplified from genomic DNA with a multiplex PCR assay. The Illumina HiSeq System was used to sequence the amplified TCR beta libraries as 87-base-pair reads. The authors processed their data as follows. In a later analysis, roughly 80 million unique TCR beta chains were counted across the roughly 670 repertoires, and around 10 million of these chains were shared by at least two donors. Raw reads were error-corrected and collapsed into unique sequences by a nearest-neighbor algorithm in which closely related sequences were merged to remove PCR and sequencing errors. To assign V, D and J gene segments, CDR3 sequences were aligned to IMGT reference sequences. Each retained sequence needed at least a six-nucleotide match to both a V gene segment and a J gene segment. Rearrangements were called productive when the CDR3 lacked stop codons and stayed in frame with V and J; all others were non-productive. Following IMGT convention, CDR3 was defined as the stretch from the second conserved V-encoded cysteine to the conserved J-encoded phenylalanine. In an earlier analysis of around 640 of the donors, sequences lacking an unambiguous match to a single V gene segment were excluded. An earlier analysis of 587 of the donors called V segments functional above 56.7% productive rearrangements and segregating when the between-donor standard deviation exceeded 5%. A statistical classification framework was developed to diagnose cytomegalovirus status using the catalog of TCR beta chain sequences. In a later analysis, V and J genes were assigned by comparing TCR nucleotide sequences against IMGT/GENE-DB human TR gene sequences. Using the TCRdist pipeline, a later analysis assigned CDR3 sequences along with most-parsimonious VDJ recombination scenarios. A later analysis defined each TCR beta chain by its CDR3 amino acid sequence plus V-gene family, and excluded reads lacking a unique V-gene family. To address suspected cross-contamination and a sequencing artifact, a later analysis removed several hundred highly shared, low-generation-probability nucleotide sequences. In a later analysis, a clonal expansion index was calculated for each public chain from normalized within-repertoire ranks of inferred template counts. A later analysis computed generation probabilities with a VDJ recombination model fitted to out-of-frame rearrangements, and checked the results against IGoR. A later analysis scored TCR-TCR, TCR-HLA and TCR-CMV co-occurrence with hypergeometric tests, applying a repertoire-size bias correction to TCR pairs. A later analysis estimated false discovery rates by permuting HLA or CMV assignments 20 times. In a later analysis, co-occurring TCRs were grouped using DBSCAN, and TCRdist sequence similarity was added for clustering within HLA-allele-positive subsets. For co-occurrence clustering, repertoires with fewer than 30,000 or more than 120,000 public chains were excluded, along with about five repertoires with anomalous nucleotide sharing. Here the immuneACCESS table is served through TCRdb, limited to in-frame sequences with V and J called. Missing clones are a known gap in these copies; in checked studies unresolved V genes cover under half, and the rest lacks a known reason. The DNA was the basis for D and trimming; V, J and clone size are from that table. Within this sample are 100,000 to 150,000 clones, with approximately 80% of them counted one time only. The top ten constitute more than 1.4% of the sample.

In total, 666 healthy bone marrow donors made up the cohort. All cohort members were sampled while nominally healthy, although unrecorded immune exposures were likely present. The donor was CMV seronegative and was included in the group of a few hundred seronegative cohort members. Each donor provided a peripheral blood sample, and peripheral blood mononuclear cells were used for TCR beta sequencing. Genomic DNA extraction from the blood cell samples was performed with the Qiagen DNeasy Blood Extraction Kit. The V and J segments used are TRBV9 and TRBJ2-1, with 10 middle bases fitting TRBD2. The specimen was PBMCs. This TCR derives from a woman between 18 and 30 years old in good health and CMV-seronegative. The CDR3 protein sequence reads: CASTYAGTSENEQFF. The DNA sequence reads TGTGCCAGCACCTATGCTGGGACTAGCGAGAATGAGCAGTTCTTC.